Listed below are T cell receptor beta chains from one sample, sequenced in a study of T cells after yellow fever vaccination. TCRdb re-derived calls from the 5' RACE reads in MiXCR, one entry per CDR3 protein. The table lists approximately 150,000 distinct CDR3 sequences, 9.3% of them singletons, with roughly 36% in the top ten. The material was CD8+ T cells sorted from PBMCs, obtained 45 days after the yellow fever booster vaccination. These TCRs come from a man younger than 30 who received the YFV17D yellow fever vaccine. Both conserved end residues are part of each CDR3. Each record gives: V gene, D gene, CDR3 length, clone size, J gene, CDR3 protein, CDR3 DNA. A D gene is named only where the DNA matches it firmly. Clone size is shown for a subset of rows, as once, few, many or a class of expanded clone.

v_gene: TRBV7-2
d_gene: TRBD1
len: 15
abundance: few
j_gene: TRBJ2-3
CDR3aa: CASSLRQGRTDTQYF
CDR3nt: TGTGCCAGCAGCCTCCGACAGGGGCGCACAGATACGCAGTATTTT

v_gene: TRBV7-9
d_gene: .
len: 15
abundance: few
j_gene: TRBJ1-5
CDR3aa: CASSLVGRHSSPQHF
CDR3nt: TGTGCCAGCAGCTTAGTAGGACGACACAGCTCGCCCCAGCATTTT

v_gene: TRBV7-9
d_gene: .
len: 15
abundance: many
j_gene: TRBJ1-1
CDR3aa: CASSGRSTRSTEAFF
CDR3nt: TGTGCCAGCAGCGGACGGTCCACACGGAGCACTGAAGCTTTCTTT

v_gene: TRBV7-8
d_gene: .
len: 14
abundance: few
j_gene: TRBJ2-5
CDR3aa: CASSLERIQETQYF
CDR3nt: TGTGCCAGCAGCTTAGAACGCATTCAAGAGACCCAGTACTTC

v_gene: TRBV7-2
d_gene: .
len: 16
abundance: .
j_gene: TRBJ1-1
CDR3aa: CASSLVRGYPNTEAFF
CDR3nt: TGTGCCAGCAGCTTAGTAAGGGGGTATCCAAACACTGAAGCTTTCTTT

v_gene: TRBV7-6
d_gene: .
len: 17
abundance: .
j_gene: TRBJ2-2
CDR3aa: CASSLADREGWHGELFF
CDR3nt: TGTGCCAGCAGCTTAGCGGACAGGGAGGGTTGGCACGGGGAGCTGTTTTTT

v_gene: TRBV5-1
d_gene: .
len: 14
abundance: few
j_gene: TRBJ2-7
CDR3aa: CASSPNPSPYEQYF
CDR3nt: TGCGCCAGCAGCCCGAATCCCTCGCCCTACGAGCAGTACTTC

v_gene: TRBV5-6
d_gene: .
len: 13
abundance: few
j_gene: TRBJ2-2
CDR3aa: CASSGRGPGELFF
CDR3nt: TGTGCCAGCAGTGGGAGGGGGCCCGGGGAGCTGTTTTTT

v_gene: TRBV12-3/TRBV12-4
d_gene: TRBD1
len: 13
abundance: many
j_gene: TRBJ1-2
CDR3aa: CASSSTGEPGYTF
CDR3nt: TGTGCCAGCAGTTCGACAGGGGAGCCTGGCTACACCTTC

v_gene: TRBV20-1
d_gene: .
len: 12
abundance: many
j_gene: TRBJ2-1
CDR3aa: CSATIDSNEQFF
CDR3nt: TGCAGTGCTACGATCGACAGCAATGAGCAGTTCTTC

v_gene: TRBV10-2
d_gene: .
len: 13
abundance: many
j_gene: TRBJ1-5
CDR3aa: CASSEGRGQPQHF
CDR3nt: TGCGCCAGCAGTGAAGGGAGGGGTCAGCCCCAGCATTTT

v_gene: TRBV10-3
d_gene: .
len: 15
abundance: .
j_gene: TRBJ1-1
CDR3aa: CAISDVEAMNTEAFF
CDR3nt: TGTGCCATCAGTGATGTTGAGGCTATGAACACTGAAGCTTTCTTT

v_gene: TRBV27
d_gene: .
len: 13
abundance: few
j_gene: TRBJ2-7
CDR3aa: CASARVQGDEQYF
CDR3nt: TGTGCCAGCGCCCGAGTTCAAGGCGACGAGCAGTACTTC

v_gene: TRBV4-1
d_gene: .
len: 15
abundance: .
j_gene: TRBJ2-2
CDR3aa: CASSSGAKNTGELFF
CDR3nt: TGCGCCAGCAGTTCAGGGGCAAAGAACACCGGGGAGCTGTTTTTT

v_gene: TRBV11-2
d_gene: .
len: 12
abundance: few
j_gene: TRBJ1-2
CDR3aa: CASSLDPNGYTF
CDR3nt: TGTGCCAGCAGCTTAGATCCGAACGGCTACACCTTC

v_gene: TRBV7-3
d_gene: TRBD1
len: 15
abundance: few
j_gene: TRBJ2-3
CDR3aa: CASSSTGALLDTQYF
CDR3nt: TGTGCCAGCAGCTCGACAGGGGCCCTTCTGGATACGCAGTATTTT

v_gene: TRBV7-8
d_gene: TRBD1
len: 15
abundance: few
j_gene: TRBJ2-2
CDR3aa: CASSQTGVDTGELFF
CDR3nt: TGTGCCAGCAGCCAAACAGGGGTTGACACCGGGGAGCTGTTTTTT

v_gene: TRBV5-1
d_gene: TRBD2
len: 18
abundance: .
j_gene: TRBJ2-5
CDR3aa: CASSAGTSGGSRQETQYF
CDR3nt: TGCGCCAGCAGCGCCGGGACTAGCGGGGGCTCGCGACAAGAGACCCAGTACTTC

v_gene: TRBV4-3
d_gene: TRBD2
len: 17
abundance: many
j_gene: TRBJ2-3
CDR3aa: CASSQELAGAPPDTQYF
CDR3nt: TGCGCCAGCAGCCAAGAGCTAGCGGGGGCCCCACCGGATACGCAGTATTTT